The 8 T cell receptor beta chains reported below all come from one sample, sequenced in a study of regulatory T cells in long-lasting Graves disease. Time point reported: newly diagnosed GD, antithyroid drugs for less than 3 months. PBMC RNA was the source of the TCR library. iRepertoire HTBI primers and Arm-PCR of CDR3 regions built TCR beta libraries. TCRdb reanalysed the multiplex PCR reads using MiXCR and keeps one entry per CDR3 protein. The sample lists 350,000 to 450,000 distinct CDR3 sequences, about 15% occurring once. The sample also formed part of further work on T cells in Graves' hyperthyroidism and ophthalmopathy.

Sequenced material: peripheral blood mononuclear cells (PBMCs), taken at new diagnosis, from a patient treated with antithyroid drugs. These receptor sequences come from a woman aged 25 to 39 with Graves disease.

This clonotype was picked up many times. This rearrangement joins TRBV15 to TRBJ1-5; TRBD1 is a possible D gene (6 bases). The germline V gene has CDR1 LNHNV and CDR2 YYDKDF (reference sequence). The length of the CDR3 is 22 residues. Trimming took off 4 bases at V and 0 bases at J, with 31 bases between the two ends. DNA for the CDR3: TGTGCCACCAGCAAAGACTTAACAGGGTGGGCCACCTCAATAAATAGCAATCAGCCCCAGCATTTT. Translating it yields CATSKDLTGWATSINSNQPQHF. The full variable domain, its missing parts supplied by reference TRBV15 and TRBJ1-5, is DAMVIQNPRYQVTQFGKPVTLSCSQTLNHNVMYWYQQKSSQAPKLLFHYYDKDFNNEADTPDNFQSRRPNTSFCFLDIRSPGLGDTAMYLCATSKDLTGWATSINSNQPQHFGDGTRLSIL.

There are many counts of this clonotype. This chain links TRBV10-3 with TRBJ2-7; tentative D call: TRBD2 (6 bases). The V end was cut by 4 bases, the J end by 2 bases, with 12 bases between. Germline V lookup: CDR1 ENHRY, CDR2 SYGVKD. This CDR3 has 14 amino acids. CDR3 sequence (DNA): TGTGCCATCAGTGCGGGGGACGGACCCTACGAGCAGTACTTC. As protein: CAISAGDGPYEQYF.

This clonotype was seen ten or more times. CDR3 DNA sequence: TGTGCCAGCACCTCGTCCCGGGACTGGGCTTTAATGGGCAATCAGCCCCAGCATTTT. Its translation is CASTSSRDWALMGNQPQHF. The V and J genes are TRBV2 and TRBJ1-5; tentative D call: TRBD1 (5 bases). CDR1 and CDR2 from the germline V gene are SNHLY and FYNNEI. The CDR3 extends over 19 amino acids. Trimming removed 7 bases at V and 2 bases at J, with 27 bases between.

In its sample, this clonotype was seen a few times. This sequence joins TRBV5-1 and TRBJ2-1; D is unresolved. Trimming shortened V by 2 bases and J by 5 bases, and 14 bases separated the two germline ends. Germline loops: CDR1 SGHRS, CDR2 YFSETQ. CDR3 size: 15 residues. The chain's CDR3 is CASSFRAHEDNEQFF. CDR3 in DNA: TGCGCCAGCAGCTTTAGGGCCCACGAGGACAATGAGCAGTTCTTC.

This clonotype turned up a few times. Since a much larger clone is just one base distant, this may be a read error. The CDR3 reads CASSLGGTGNQPQRF. The CDR3 nucleotides are TGTGCCAGCAGCCTTGGCGGGACAGGCAATCAGCCCCAGCGTTTT. The V and J genes are TRBV3-1 and TRBJ1-5, with TRBD1 matching 8 bases. Germline CDR1 reads LGHDT; CDR2 reads YNNKEL (reference sequence). The CDR3 sequence is 15 residues long.

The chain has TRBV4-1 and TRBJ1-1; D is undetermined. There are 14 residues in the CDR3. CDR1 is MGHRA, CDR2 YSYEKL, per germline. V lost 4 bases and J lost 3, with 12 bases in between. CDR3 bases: TGCGCCAGCAGCCGTCGGGCAAGGGACACTGAAGCTTTCTTT. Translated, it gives CASSRRARDTEAFF.

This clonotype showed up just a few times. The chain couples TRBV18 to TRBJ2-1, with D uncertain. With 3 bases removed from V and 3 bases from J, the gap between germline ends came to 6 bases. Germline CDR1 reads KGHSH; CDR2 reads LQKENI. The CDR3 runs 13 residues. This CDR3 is CASSPLGYNEQFF. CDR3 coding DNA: TGTGCCAGCTCACCCCTAGGCTACAATGAGCAGTTCTTC.

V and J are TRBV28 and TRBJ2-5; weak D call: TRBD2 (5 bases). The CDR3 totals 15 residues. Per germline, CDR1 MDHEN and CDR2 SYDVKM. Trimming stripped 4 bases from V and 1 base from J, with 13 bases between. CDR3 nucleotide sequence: TGTGCCAGCAGTTCCCCCCTAGCCAGCCAAGAGACCCAGTACTTC. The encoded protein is CASSSPLASQETQYF.